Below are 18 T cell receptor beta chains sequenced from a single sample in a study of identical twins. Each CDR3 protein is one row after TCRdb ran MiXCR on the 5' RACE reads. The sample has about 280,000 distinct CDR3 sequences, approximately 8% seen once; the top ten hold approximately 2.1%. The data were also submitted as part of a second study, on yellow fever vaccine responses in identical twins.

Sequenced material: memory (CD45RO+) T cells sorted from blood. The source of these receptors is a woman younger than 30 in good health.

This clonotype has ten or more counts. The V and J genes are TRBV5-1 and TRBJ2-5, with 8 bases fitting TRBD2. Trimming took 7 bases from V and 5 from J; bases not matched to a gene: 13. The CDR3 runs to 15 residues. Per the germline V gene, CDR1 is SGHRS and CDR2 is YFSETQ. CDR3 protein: CASSVTGRAGETQYF. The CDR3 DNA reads TGCGCCAGCTCGGTAACCGGGAGGGCCGGGGAGACCCAGTACTTC.

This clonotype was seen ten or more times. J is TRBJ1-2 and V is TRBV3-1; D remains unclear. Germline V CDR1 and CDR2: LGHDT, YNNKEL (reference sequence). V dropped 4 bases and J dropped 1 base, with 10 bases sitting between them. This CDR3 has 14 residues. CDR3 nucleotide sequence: TGTGCCAGCAGCCCATTTGAGGGTAACTATGGCTACACCTTC. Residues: CASSPFEGNYGYTF.

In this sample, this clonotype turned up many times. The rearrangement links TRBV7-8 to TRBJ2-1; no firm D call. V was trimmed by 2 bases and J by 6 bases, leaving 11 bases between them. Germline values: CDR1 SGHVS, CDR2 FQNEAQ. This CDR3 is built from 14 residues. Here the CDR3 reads CASSLIGKSNEQFF. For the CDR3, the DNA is TGTGCCAGCAGCTTAATTGGAAAGAGCAATGAGCAGTTCTTC. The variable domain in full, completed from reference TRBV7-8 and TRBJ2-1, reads GAGVSQSPRYKVAKRGQDVALRCDPISGHVSLFWYQQALGQGPEFLTYFQNEAQLDKSGLPSDRFFAERPEGSVSTLKIQRTQQEDSAVYLCASSLIGKSNEQFFGPGTRLTVL.

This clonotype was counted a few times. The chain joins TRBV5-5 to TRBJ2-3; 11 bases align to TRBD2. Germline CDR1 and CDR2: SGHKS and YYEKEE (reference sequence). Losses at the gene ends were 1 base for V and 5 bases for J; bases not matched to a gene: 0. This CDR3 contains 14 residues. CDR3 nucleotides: TGTGCCAGCAGCTTGCTAGCGGGAGGAGATACGCAGTATTTT. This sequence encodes CASSLLAGGDTQYF.

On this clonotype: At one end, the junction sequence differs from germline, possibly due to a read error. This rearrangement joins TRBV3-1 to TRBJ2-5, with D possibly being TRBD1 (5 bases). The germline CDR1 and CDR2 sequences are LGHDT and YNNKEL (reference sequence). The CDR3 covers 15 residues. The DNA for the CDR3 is TGTGCCAGCACCCAAGATCGAACAGGTTTGGAGACCCAGTACTTC. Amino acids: CASTQDRTGLETQYF.

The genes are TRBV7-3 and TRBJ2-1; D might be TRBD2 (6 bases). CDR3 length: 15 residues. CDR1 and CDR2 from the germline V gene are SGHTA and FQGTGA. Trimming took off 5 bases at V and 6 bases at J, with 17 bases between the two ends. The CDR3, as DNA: TGTGCCAGCAGCCCCCGGCTACTAGCAGTCAATGAGCAGTTCTTC. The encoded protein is CASSPRLLAVNEQFF.

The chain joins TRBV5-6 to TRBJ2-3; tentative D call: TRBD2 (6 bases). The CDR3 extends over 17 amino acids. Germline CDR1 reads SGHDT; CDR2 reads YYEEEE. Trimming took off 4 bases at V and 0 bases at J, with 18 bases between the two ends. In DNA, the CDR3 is TGTGCCAGCAGCCCGGACCCCGGGGAGGCAAGCACAGATACGCAGTATTTT. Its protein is CASSPDPGEASTDTQYF.

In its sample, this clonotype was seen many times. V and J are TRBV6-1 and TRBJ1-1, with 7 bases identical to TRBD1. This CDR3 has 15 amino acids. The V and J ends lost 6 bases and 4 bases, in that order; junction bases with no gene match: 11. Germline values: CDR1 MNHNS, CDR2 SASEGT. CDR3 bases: TGTGCCAGCAGACTAGCCTCCTCAGGGGGCACTGAAGCTTTCTTT. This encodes CASRLASSGGTEAFF.

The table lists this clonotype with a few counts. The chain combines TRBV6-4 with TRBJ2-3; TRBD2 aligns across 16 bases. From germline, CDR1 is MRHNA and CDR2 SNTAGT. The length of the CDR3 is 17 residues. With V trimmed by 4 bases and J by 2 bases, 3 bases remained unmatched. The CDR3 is CASSAGTSGGVTDTQYF. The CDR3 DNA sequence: TGTGCCAGCAGTGCCGGGACTAGCGGGGGGGTCACAGATACGCAGTATTTT.

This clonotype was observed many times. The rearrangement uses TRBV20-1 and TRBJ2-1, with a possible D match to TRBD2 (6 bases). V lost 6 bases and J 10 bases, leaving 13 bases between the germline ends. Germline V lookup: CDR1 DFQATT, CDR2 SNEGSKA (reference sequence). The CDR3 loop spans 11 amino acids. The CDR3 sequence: CSAGPGLEQFF. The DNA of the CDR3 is TGCAGTGCAGGCCCCGGACTAGAGCAGTTCTTC.

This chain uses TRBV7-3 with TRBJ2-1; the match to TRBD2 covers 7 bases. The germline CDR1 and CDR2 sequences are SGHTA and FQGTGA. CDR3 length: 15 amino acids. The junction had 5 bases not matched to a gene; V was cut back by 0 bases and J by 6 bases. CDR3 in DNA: TGTGCCAGCAGCTTAACATTGTCTAGCGGCAATGAGCAGTTCTTC. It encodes CASSLTLSSGNEQFF.

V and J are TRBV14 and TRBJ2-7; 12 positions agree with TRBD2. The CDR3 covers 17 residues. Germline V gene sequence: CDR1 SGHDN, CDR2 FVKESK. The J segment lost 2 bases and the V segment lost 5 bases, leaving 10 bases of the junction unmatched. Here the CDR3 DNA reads TGTGCCAGCAGCTCGGGACTAGCGGGTACGGTGGCCTACGAGCAGTACTTC. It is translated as CASSSGLAGTVAYEQYF.

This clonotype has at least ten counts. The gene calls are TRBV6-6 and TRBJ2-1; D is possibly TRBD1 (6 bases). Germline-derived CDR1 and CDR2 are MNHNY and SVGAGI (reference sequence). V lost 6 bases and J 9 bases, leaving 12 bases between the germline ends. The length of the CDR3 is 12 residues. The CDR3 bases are TGTGCCAGCAGCCTCATACAGGGTGAGCAGTTCTTC. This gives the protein CASSLIQGEQFF.

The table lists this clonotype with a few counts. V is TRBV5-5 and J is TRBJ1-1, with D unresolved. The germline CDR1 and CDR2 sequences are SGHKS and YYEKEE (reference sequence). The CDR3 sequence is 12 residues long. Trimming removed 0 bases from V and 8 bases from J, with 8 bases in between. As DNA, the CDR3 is TGTGCCAGCAGCTTGGTTGGCGGGGAAGCTTTCTTT. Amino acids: CASSLVGGEAFF.

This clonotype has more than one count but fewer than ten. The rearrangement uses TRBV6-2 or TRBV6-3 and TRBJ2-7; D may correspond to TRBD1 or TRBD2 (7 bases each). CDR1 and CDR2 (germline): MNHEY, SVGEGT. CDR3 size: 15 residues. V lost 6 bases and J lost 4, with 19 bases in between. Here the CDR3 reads CASSPGGAIIYEQYF. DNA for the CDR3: TGTGCCAGCAGCCCAGGGGGGGCAATAATTTACGAGCAGTACTTC.

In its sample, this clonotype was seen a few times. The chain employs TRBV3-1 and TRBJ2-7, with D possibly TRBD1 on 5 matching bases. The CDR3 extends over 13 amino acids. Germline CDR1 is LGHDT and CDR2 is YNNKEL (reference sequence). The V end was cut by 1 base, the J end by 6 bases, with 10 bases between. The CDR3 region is CASSQGQGGEQYF. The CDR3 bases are TGTGCCAGCAGCCAAGGGCAGGGTGGCGAGCAGTACTTC.

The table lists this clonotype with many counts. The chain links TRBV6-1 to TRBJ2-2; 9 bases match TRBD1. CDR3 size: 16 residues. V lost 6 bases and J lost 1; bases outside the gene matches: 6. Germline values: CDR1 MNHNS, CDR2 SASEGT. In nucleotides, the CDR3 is TGTGCCAGCAGACCCCCGGGACAGGGGAACACCGGGGAGCTGTTTTTT. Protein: CASRPPGQGNTGELFF.

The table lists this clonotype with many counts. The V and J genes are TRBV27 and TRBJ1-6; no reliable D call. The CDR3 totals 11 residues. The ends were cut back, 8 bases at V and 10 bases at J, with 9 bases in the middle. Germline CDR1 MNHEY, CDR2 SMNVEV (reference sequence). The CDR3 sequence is CASLVGSPLHF. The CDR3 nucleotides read TGTGCCAGCCTGGTTGGCTCACCCCTCCACTTT.